The next 22 T cell receptor beta chains were all read from a single sample in a study of blood T cell repertoires in COVID-19. Sequenced by immunoSEQ multiplex PCR; TCRdb stores in-frame clones only, minus some. The sample carries around 390,000 clones, about 86% recorded once. The sequenced sample was PBMCs or T cells enriched from blood (not recorded which). The receptors originated from a woman in her forties or fifties who had recovered from COVID-19.

J is TRBJ2-7 and V is TRBV19; maybe TRBD1 (6 bases). The CDR3 length is 13 residues. Germline V gives CDR1 LNHDA, CDR2 SQIVND (reference sequence). V was pared by 6 bases and J by 4 bases, with 13 bases between. The CDR3 reads CASSQTGGYEQYF. The CDR3 DNA sequence: TGTGCCAGTAGCCAGACAGGTGGATACGAGCAGTACTTC.

This chain connects TRBV30 to TRBJ2-2; 7 bases match TRBD2. CDR3 length equals 17 residues. Unmatched junction bases numbered 11, after V lost 1 base and J lost 3 bases. Per the germline V gene, CDR1 is GTSNPN and CDR2 is SVGIG (reference sequence). The CDR3 nucleotides are TGTGCCTGGAGTGGCCCCGGCGGGAGCGGGGACACCGGGGAGCTGTTTTTT. Residues: CAWSGPGGSGDTGELFF.

The rearrangement joins TRBV5-1 to TRBJ1-1, with a possible D match to TRBD1 (5 bases). This CDR3 is 14 amino acids long. Per germline, CDR1 SGHRS and CDR2 YFSETQ. V was cut by 3 bases and J by 0 bases, with 9 bases left in between. In DNA form, the CDR3 reads TGCGCCAGCAGCTATCGGGGGGTGAACACTGAAGCTTTCTTT. This gives the protein CASSYRGVNTEAFF. The whole variable domain, remainder taken from reference TRBV5-1 and TRBJ1-1, is KAGVTQTPRYLIKTRGQQVTLSCSPISGHRSVSWYQQTPGQGLQFLFEYFSETQRNKGNFPGRFSGRQFSNSRSEMNVSTLELGDSALYLCASSYRGVNTEAFFGQGTRLTVV.

This clone appeared a few times. This chain uses TRBV30 with TRBJ2-3; D not certain. The CDR3 is made up of 12 amino acids. Germline CDR1 and CDR2: GTSNPN and SVGIG (reference sequence). V shed 2 bases and J shed 1 base, with 4 bases lying between them. The CDR3 bases are TGTGCCTGGAGTCGGGGCACAGATACGCAGTATTTT. It translates to CAWSRGTDTQYF.

In its sample, this clone was seen a few times. This chain connects TRBV7-2 to TRBJ1-5; D ambiguous. This CDR3 contains 14 residues. Germline V CDR1 and CDR2: SGHTA, FQGNSA. Trimming removed 1 base at V and 0 bases at J, with 4 bases between. The CDR3: CASSLDSSNQPQHF. CDR3 coding DNA: TGTGCCAGCAGCTTAGATAGTAGCAATCAGCCCCAGCATTTT.

The rearrangement joins TRBV18 to TRBJ1-2; 12 bases are shared with TRBD1. Losses at the gene ends were 2 bases for V and 4 bases for J; bases not matched to a gene: 2. The V gene's germline CDR1 is KGHSH and CDR2 LQKENI. The CDR3 loop spans 15 amino acids. The DNA of the CDR3 is TGTGCCAGCTCACCAGGGACAGGGGGCTTCTATGGCTACACCTTC. It encodes CASSPGTGGFYGYTF.

This clone occurred once. This rearrangement joins TRBV5-1 to TRBJ1-2; 7 nucleotides match TRBD1. This CDR3 spans 15 amino acids. Germline V gene lookup returns CDR1 SGHRS and CDR2 YFSETQ. Trimming at V came to 4 bases and at J to 0 bases, leaving 6 bases not matched to a gene. This CDR3 reads CASSPPGQPNYGYTF. The DNA of the CDR3 is TGCGCCAGCAGCCCTCCGGGACAGCCTAACTATGGCTACACCTTC.

The rearrangement uses TRBV2 and TRBJ2-3; 8 nucleotides match TRBD2. CDR1 SNHLY and CDR2 FYNNEI come from the germline V gene. CDR3 length: 16 amino acids. The J segment lost 2 bases and the V segment lost 5 bases, leaving 9 bases of the junction unmatched. Here the CDR3 DNA reads TGTGCCAGCAGTTCTCGAGCGGGGGCATTCACAGATACGCAGTATTTT. This codes for CASSSRAGAFTDTQYF.

V and J are TRBV10-3 and TRBJ1-4; D is perhaps TRBD1 (5 bases). CDR1 is ENHRY and CDR2 is SYGVKD in the germline V gene. V lost 10 bases to trimming and J lost 0 bases, with 15 bases between them. The CDR3 consists of 15 residues. CDR3 region: CATRGDGSTNEKLFF. The DNA for the CDR3 is TGTGCCACCCGGGGGGACGGCTCAACTAATGAAAAACTGTTTTTT.

This clone was seen a handful of times. This chain links TRBV7-9 with TRBJ2-5, with 8 bases aligning to TRBD1. Germline V gives CDR1 SEHNR, CDR2 FQNEAQ (reference sequence). CDR3 length: 16 residues. J was trimmed by 2 bases and V by 5 bases; bases with no gene match: 10. CDR3 DNA sequence: TGTGCCAGCAGCAAATCAGGGACAGGAGAACAAGAGACCCAGTACTTC. It is translated as CASSKSGTGEQETQYF.

The chain links TRBV27 to TRBJ1-2; the D gene is possibly TRBD1 (5 bases). Germline V gene data show CDR1 as MNHEY and CDR2 as SMNVEV (reference sequence). Trimming removed 0 bases at V and 5 bases at J, with 13 bases between. This CDR3 spans 15 amino acids. The CDR3 sequence is CASSLSIRGNYGYTF. The CDR3 region has the DNA TGTGCCAGCAGTTTATCGATTAGGGGAAATTATGGCTACACCTTC.

This clone was counted a few times. The chain uses TRBV7-6 and TRBJ1-2; 7 nucleotides line up with TRBD1. This CDR3 spans 13 amino acids. The germline V gene encodes CDR1 SGHVS and CDR2 FNYEAQ. V shed 6 bases, J shed 2 bases, and the junction held 3 bases outside the gene matches. CDR3 residues: CASRPDRNYGYTF. The CDR3 bases are TGTGCCAGCAGACCGGACAGGAACTATGGCTACACCTTC.

The V and J genes are TRBV5-1 and TRBJ2-1; no clear D. Germline V gene lookup returns CDR1 SGHRS and CDR2 YFSETQ. The CDR3 has 11 residues. Deletions cut 0 bases from V and 9 bases from J, with 4 bases between. The CDR3 sequence is CASSLEREQFF. The CDR3 DNA is TGCGCCAGCAGCTTGGAGCGTGAGCAGTTCTTC.

A single count supports this clone. V gene TRBV11-2 combines with J gene TRBJ2-7; the match to TRBD2 covers 7 bases. Trimming removed 7 bases from V and 4 bases from J; junction bases left unmatched: 7. Germline V lookup: CDR1 SGHAT, CDR2 FQNNGV. There are 13 residues in the CDR3. The CDR3 sequence is CASIQWEGYEQYF. The CDR3 DNA reads as TGTGCCAGCATCCAATGGGAGGGGTACGAGCAGTACTTC. Drawing the rest from reference TRBV11-2 and TRBJ2-7, the complete variable domain is EAGVAQSPRYKIIEKRQSVAFWCNPISGHATLYWYQQILGQGPKLLIQFQNNGVVDDSQLPKDRFSAERLKGVDSTLKIQPAKLEDSAVYLCASIQWEGYEQYFGPGTRLTVT.

The V and J genes are TRBV5-1 and TRBJ2-3, with 10 bases matching TRBD2. After removal of 4 bases from V and 1 base from J, the junction contained 18 bases not matched to a gene. Germline V gene data show CDR1 as SGHRS and CDR2 as YFSETQ. The CDR3 covers 20 residues. The CDR3 here is CASSMTGETSGFTGTDTQYF. The CDR3 region has the DNA TGCGCCAGCAGCATGACAGGGGAGACTAGCGGGTTTACTGGCACAGATACGCAGTATTTT.

V usage is TRBV7-9 and J usage is TRBJ1-2; TRBD1 matches 7 bases. Trimming took 1 base from V and 0 from J; bases not matched to a gene: 11. The CDR3 extends over 18 amino acids. Looked up from germline, CDR1 is SEHNR and CDR2 is FQNEAQ (reference sequence). CDR3 nucleotides: TGTGCCAGCAGCTTAGAGGGTAGGGGGCGTTCGACTAACTATGGCTACACCTTC. Translating it yields CASSLEGRGRSTNYGYTF.

CDR3 residues: CASSQNPGNSPLHF. DNA of the CDR3: TGTGCCAGCAGCCAGAATCCGGGGAATTCACCCCTCCACTTT. V gene TRBV7-2 combines with J gene TRBJ1-6; D remains ambiguous. Deletions cut 5 bases from V and 7 bases from J, with 12 bases between. This CDR3 contains 14 residues. Germline V gene data show CDR1 as SGHTA and CDR2 as FQGNSA.

A single count supports this clone. This sequence joins TRBV28 and TRBJ1-1; the D is unclear. Germline CDR1 is MDHEN and CDR2 is SYDVKM. V gave up 2 bases and J gave up 6 bases, with 13 bases separating them. The CDR3 length is 14 residues. In DNA form, the CDR3 reads TGTGCCAGCAGTTTAATTAATAGGCGGGCTGAAGCTTTCTTT. Protein: CASSLINRRAEAFF.

V usage is TRBV6-5 and J usage is TRBJ1-6; D is ambiguous. The CDR3 is 13 residues long. V gave up 2 bases and J gave up 5 bases, with 4 bases separating them. Germline assignment: CDR1 MNHEY and CDR2 SVGAGI. The CDR3 DNA reads TGTGCCAGCAGTTACAAGCATAATTCACCCCTCCACTTT. Protein sequence: CASSYKHNSPLHF.

This clone has a single count. The chain is built from TRBV9 and TRBJ1-6, with TRBD1 identical over 9 bases. Per germline, CDR1 SGDLS and CDR2 YYNGEE. The CDR3 totals 16 residues. J lost 5 bases, V lost 4 bases, and 7 bases had no gene match. CDR3 residues: CASSSGTGRNNSPLHF. In DNA, the CDR3 is TGTGCCAGCAGCTCCGGGACAGGGAGAAATAATTCACCCCTCCACTTT.

The V gene is TRBV18, the J gene TRBJ1-1, with D possibly TRBD1 on 6 matching bases. The germline V gene has CDR1 KGHSH and CDR2 LQKENI. The CDR3 has 13 residues. Trimming stripped 8 bases from V and 0 bases from J, with 10 bases between. CDR3 in DNA: TGTGCCAGCCAACAGGGTATGAACACTGAAGCTTTCTTT. Residues: CASQQGMNTEAFF. Full variable domain (rest looked up from reference TRBV18 and TRBJ1-1): NAGVMQNPRHLVRRRGQEARLRCSPMKGHSHVYWYRQLPEEGLKFMVYLQKENIIDESGMPKERFSAEFPKEGPSILRIQQVVRGDSAAYFCASQQGMNTEAFFGQGTRLTVV.

This clone was counted between two and nine times. The chain couples TRBV5-1 to TRBJ1-2, with D uncertain. Germline V gives CDR1 SGHRS, CDR2 YFSETQ. This CDR3 region has 15 residues. The V end lost 4 bases, the J end lost 4 bases, and 17 bases lay between the germline ends. DNA for the CDR3: TGCGCCAGCAGCCTACTAGGGAGGGAGACCTATGGCTACACCTTC. As protein: CASSLLGRETYGYTF.